Listed here are 6 T cell receptor beta chains from one sample, sequenced in a study of cytomegalovirus exposure and HLA in healthy donors. With 60 Vbeta and 13 Jbeta primers, the PCR was carried out. Generated by immunoSEQ multiplex PCR, the TCRdb table keeps only in-frame clones and is missing some. The sample consists of about 95,000 clones, around 73% of them appearing once. The sequencing sample was made of PBMCs. Receptor source: a woman aged 40 to 50 in good health and CMV-seropositive.

This clone showed up just once. V is TRBV11-2 and J is TRBJ2-7; perhaps TRBD2 as D (6 bases). The CDR3 contains 13 residues. Between the trimmed V and J ends, which lost 2 bases and 8 bases, there was a span of 13 bases. Germline-derived CDR1 and CDR2 are SGHAT and FQNNGV. CDR3 DNA: TGTGCCAGCAGCTTAAGCCATCGGGAGAAGCAGTACTTC. Translated: CASSLSHREKQYF. Looking up the rest from reference TRBV11-2 and TRBJ2-7 gives the full variable domain: EAGVAQSPRYKIIEKRQSVAFWCNPISGHATLYWYQQILGQGPKLLIQFQNNGVVDDSQLPKDRFSAERLKGVDSTLKIQPAKLEDSAVYLCASSLSHREKQYFGPGTRLTVT.

This clone was picked up a small number of times. The CDR3 region has the DNA TGTGCCAGCAGCCGGGACAGGGGAGATGGAAACACCATATATTTT. Its protein product is CASSRDRGDGNTIYF. The chain carries TRBV4-2 and TRBJ1-3; 10 nucleotides align to TRBD1. CDR3 length: 15 amino acids. V shed 4 bases, J shed 3 bases, and the junction held 3 bases outside the gene matches. CDR1 is LGHNA and CDR2 is YNFKEQ in the germline V gene.

The chain links TRBV11-3 to TRBJ2-7; D is possibly TRBD1 (6 bases). The V and J ends lost 4 bases and 2 bases respectively, with 12 bases between them. CDR1 is SGHNT, CDR2 YENEEA, per germline. The CDR3 has 14 amino acids. CDR3 DNA sequence: TGTGCCAGCAGCTCAGGGGACCCTCCCTACGAGCAGTACTTC. Its protein product is CASSSGDPPYEQYF.

This chain joins TRBV6-6 and TRBJ1-1, with TRBD1 matching over 8 bases. The CDR3 extends over 13 amino acids. Losses at the gene ends were 6 bases for V and 5 bases for J; bases not matched to a gene: 5. Germline V gene lookup returns CDR1 MNHNY and CDR2 SVGAGI (reference sequence). The chain's CDR3 is CASRDRGGTEAFF. Here the CDR3 DNA reads TGTGCCAGCAGAGACAGGGGAGGAACTGAAGCTTTCTTT.

V is TRBV5-1 and J is TRBJ2-1; no definite D call. The germline gives CDR1 SGHRS, CDR2 YFSETQ. The V gene lost 0 bases and the J gene lost 2 bases, with 9 bases spanning the gap. This CDR3 spans 15 amino acids. The CDR3 sequence: CASSLGPSTYNEQFF. CDR3 nucleotides: TGCGCCAGCAGCTTGGGGCCCTCGACCTACAATGAGCAGTTCTTC.

V and J are TRBV4-1 and TRBJ1-2, with 8 nucleotides matching TRBD1. Germline V gene data show CDR1 as MGHRA and CDR2 as YSYEKL. The CDR3 is 13 residues long. J lost 5 bases, V lost 4 bases, and 3 bases had no gene match. The chain's CDR3 is CASSPGQGYGYTF. The CDR3 region has the DNA TGCGCCAGCAGCCCCGGACAGGGATATGGCTACACCTTC.